This TCR beta chain was recorded in a study of T cell responses to AZD1222 COVID-19 vaccine. Trimming cost V 6 bases and J 2 bases; bases outside gene matches: 3. Looked up from germline, CDR1 is SGHVS and CDR2 is FQNEAQ. There are 14 residues in the CDR3. The table came from immunoSEQ multiplex PCR; TCRdb's copy has only in-frame clones and leaves some out. The table lists some 110,000 clones, approximately 85% of them singletons. The sequenced sample was peripheral blood, obtained on day 0 of MenACWY control vaccination. The chain is built from TRBV7-8 and TRBJ1-5, with TRBD1 matching over 8 bases. The sequence derives from an adult in good health. This CDR3 is CASREQGGNQPQHF. The CDR3 nucleotides read TGTGCCAGCAGGGAACAGGGGGGCAATCAGCCCCAGCATTTT.